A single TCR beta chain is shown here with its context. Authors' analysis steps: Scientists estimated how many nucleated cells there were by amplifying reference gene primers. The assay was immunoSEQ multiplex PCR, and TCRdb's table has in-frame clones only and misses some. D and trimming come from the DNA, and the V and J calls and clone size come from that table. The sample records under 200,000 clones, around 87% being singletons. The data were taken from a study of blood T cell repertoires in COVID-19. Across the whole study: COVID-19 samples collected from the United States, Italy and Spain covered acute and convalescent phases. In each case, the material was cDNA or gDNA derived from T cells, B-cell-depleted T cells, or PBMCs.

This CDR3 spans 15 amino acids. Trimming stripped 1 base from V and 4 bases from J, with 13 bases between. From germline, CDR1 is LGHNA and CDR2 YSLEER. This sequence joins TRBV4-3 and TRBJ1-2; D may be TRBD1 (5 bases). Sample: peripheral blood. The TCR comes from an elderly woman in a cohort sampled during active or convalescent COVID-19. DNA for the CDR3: TGCGCCAGCAGCCAAGTACCGGGGGGGACCTATGGCTACACCTTC. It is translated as CASSQVPGGTYGYTF.